This T cell receptor (beta chain) was captured by sequencing in a study of T-cell reconstitution after alpha-beta-depleted transplantation in children. Per the germline V gene, CDR1 is ENHRY and CDR2 is SYGVKD. With 8 bases removed from V and 1 base from J, the gap between germline ends came to 11 bases. CDR3 size: 14 residues. This clonotype was found a few times. The TCRbeta library was prepared with unique molecular identifiers. Each CDR3 protein is one row after TCRdb ran MiXCR on the PCR reads. The sample yields some 300,000 distinct CDR3 sequences, 10% seen once. The rearrangement joins TRBV10-3 to TRBJ2-2, with no clear D. The receptor's source is a human donor who donated a stem cell graft to a child with acute lymphoblastic leukemia. Here the sequenced sample was PBMCs from the stem cell graft donor, taken from the stem cell graft. The CDR3 sequence: CAIGKTGNTGELFF. The CDR3 bases are TGTGCCATCGGAAAGACTGGGAACACCGGGGAGCTGTTTTTT.